This T cell receptor beta chain was profiled in a study of shared clonotypes between healthy human individuals. This CDR3 is built from 15 residues. After removal of 1 base from V and 4 bases from J, the junction contained 4 bases not matched to a gene. Evenly divided among several immunoSEQ plates was the genomic DNA of each subset. Libraries were prepared by immunoSEQ multiplex PCR; TCRdb keeps only in-frame clonotypes and omits some of them. This table has 2 million to 2.5 million clones, 90% to 95% appearing once. Sequencing was carried out using naive CD4+ T cells from PBMCs. Documented subset: CD45RA+ positively selected. The sequence was collected from a man aged 18 to 29 in good health. Some clones in this sample may be carry-over from other donors' samples. The chain joins TRBV23-1 to TRBJ1-2, with 9 positions matching TRBD1. TRBV23-1 is placed among ORFs of uncertain function. The CDR3: CASSQYRGRPYGYTF. The CDR3 nucleotides read TGCGCCAGCAGTCAATACAGGGGGCGGCCCTATGGCTACACCTTC.